This passage covers 27 T cell receptor beta chains from one sample sequenced in a study of blood T cell repertoires in COVID-19. Sequencing used immunoSEQ multiplex PCR; TCRdb keeps in-frame clones, though not all of them. Here the sample spans about 80,000 clones, around 86% being singletons. The source material was peripheral blood. These receptor sequences come from a human donor in a cohort sampled during active COVID-19.

The count of this clone is one. The chain joins TRBV28 to TRBJ1-2; 8 nucleotides align to TRBD1. Germline V lookup: CDR1 MDHEN, CDR2 SYDVKM. Trimming removed 1 base from V and 2 bases from J; junction bases left unmatched: 9. CDR3 length: 17 amino acids. The CDR3 DNA follows: TGTGCCAGCAGTTTATCTGGACAGGGAGTGGGGAACTATGGCTACACCTTC. Its protein product is CASSLSGQGVGNYGYTF.

The chain is built from TRBV11-3 and TRBJ1-6, with 10 nucleotides matching TRBD1. Germline lookup yields CDR1 SGHNT and CDR2 YENEEA. V lost 9 bases, J lost 9 bases, and 5 bases stayed unmatched. This CDR3 is built from 13 residues. CDR3 nucleotides: TGTGCCAGTCGGGACAGGGGAATTTCACCCCTCCACTTT. Translating it yields CASRDRGISPLHF.

In DNA form, the CDR3 reads TGTGCCAGCAGTGGAGATGATGAGACCCAGTACTTC. Translated, it gives CASSGDDETQYF. This chain joins TRBV2 and TRBJ2-5; D is undetermined. CDR3 length: 12 amino acids. V dropped 4 bases and J dropped 5 bases, with 8 bases sitting between them. Germline V gene data show CDR1 as SNHLY and CDR2 as FYNNEI.

V gene TRBV30 combines with J gene TRBJ2-1; possibly TRBD2 for D (6 bases). The germline V gene has CDR1 GTSNPN and CDR2 SVGIG (reference sequence). The CDR3 is 14 amino acids. With 8 bases removed from V and 0 bases from J, the gap between germline ends came to 14 bases. Here the CDR3 DNA reads TGTGCCAGAATGGGGGGAAGCTCCTACAATGAGCAGTTCTTC. Its translation is CARMGGSSYNEQFF.

The chain couples TRBV3-1 (or the pseudogene TRBV3-2) to TRBJ2-7; 9 bases agree with TRBD1. Germline values: CDR1 LGHDT, CDR2 YNNKEL (reference sequence). The CDR3 totals 13 residues. The V segment lost 1 base and the J segment 6 bases; nucleotides outside the gene matches: 1. CDR3 bases: TGTGCCAGCAGCCAAGCGGACAGGGGCGAGCAGTACTTC. This codes for CASSQADRGEQYF.

This clone has just a few counts. The V call is TRBV28, the J call TRBJ2-7, with a possible D match to TRBD2 (5 bases). Trimming stripped 5 bases from V and 4 bases from J, with 12 bases between. The CDR3 length is 13 residues. The V gene's germline CDR1 is MDHEN and CDR2 SYDVKM. CDR3 amino acids: CASSTPSGYEQYF. Here the CDR3 DNA reads TGTGCCAGCAGTACCCCCTCGGGATACGAGCAGTACTTC.

The chain couples TRBV12-1 to TRBJ1-2. TRBV12-1 is a pseudogene. This CDR3 is built from 14 residues. This CDR3 is CASSTPREKDGYTF. CDR3 coding DNA: TGTGCCAGCAGCACGCCAAGGGAGAAGGATGGCTACACCTTC.

The chain has TRBV20-1 and TRBJ2-7, with D unclear. Trimming removed 6 bases from V and 3 bases from J, with 6 bases in between. The CDR3 length is 10 residues. Germline values: CDR1 DFQATT, CDR2 SNEGSKA (reference sequence). CDR3 protein: CSAFRYEQYF. The CDR3 region has the DNA TGCAGTGCGTTCCGCTACGAGCAGTACTTC.

This chain uses TRBV5-1 with TRBJ1-5; D possibly corresponds to TRBD1 (5 bases). The germline CDR1 and CDR2 sequences are SGHRS and YFSETQ. The V gene lost 5 bases and the J gene lost 3 bases, with 12 bases spanning the gap. This CDR3 region has 14 residues. The DNA for the CDR3 is TGCGCCAGCAGGGAGGGGCTCAACAATCAGCCCCAGCATTTT. It encodes CASREGLNNQPQHF.

This chain joins TRBV19 and TRBJ1-2, with 12 bases that match TRBD1. The junction had 5 bases not matched to a gene; V was cut back by 3 bases and J by 6 bases. CDR3 length equals 15 residues. Germline V gives CDR1 LNHDA, CDR2 SQIVND (reference sequence). DNA of the CDR3: TGTGCCAGTAGTATCGGGACAGGGGGCGGGCATGGCTACACCTTC. Amino acids: CASSIGTGGGHGYTF.

This clone appeared once. This chain joins TRBV5-1 and TRBJ2-1; TRBD2 matches 8 bases. There are 17 residues in the CDR3. V shed 0 bases and J 0 bases; nucleotides not matched to a gene: 5. The germline CDR1 and CDR2 sequences are SGHRS and YFSETQ. This CDR3 is CASSLANAGGSYNEQFF. The DNA of the CDR3 is TGCGCCAGCAGCTTGGCCAACGCGGGGGGCTCCTACAATGAGCAGTTCTTC.

The J gene is TRBJ1-3, the V gene TRBV6-4; D might be TRBD1 (6 bases). The CDR3 runs to 18 residues. The germline V gene encodes CDR1 MRHNA and CDR2 SNTAGT. V lost 7 bases and J lost 2, with 24 bases in between. Here the CDR3 DNA reads TGTGCCAGCAACCCCCCGGGCAGGGGAATCTCAGCTGGAAACACCATATATTTT. Residues: CASNPPGRGISAGNTIYF.

In its sample, this clone was seen once. The chain combines TRBV11-3 with TRBJ2-1; TRBD2 aligns across 11 bases. The germline V gene encodes CDR1 SGHNT and CDR2 YENEEA. The ends lost 4 bases at V and 4 bases at J; junction bases unmatched: 3. The CDR3 runs to 15 residues. The CDR3 bases are TGTGCCAGCAGCTCGACTAGCGGGGCTTACAATGAGCAGTTCTTC. Its protein is CASSSTSGAYNEQFF.

The gene calls are TRBV30 and TRBJ1-1; no clear D. The germline V gene encodes CDR1 GTSNPN and CDR2 SVGIG (reference sequence). The germline V and J ends were trimmed by 4 bases and 5 bases, with 8 bases remaining between them. This CDR3 is built from 11 residues. The CDR3 spells CAWNLRTEAFF. In DNA, the CDR3 is TGTGCCTGGAACTTGAGGACTGAAGCTTTCTTT.

The chain is built from TRBV28 and TRBJ2-3; perhaps TRBD2 as D (5 bases). V was clipped by 8 bases and J by 0 bases, with 9 bases between them. Germline CDR1 is MDHEN and CDR2 is SYDVKM. The CDR3 covers 13 residues. This chain's CDR3 is CASYSGSTDTQYF. The CDR3, as DNA: TGTGCCAGCTACAGCGGTAGCACAGATACGCAGTATTTT.

The chain joins TRBV28 to TRBJ1-2; 7 bases are shared with TRBD1. The CDR3 sequence is 17 residues long. J lost 0 bases, V lost 1 base, and 8 bases had no gene match. Germline V lookup: CDR1 MDHEN, CDR2 SYDVKM. CDR3 loop: CASSLSGGYQTNYGYTF. For the CDR3, the DNA is TGTGCCAGCAGTTTATCAGGGGGGTACCAAACTAACTATGGCTACACCTTC.

The genes are TRBV7-3 and TRBJ2-1; 9 positions match TRBD2. Losses at the gene ends were 6 bases for V and 2 bases for J; bases not matched to a gene: 5. The CDR3 runs to 15 residues. Germline CDR1 reads SGHTA; CDR2 reads FQGTGA. CDR3 protein: CASSTGTSTYNEQFF. CDR3 in DNA: TGTGCCAGCAGTACCGGGACTAGCACCTACAATGAGCAGTTCTTC.

This sequence joins TRBV24-1 and TRBJ2-1; possible D gene TRBD2, 5 bases. V lost 5 bases and J lost 9, with 7 bases in between. The germline CDR1 and CDR2 sequences are KGHDR and SFDVKD. The CDR3 has 11 amino acids. CDR3 in DNA: TGTGCCACCAGTGGAGGGCCTGAGCAGTTCTTC. This encodes CATSGGPEQFF.

The J gene is TRBJ2-3, the V gene TRBV30; maybe TRBD2 (5 bases). Germline V lookup: CDR1 GTSNPN, CDR2 SVGIG (reference sequence). This CDR3 is built from 15 residues. V was pared by 7 bases and J by 3 bases, with 20 bases between. The CDR3 region is CASTSRGSGTDTQYF. The CDR3 DNA is TGTGCCTCAACGTCCCGGGGATCGGGAACAGATACGCAGTATTTT. The full variable domain, rest sourced from reference TRBV30 and TRBJ2-3, is SQTIHQWPATLVQPVGSPLSLECTVEGTSNPNLYWYRQAAGRGLQLLFYSVGIGQISSEVPQNLSASRPQDRQFILSSKKLLLSDSGFYLCASTSRGSGTDTQYFGPGTRLTVL.

The V and J genes are TRBV24-1 and TRBJ1-2; no reliable D call. CDR3 size: 12 residues. Trimming removed 2 bases at V and 6 bases at J, with 6 bases between. Looked up from germline, CDR1 is KGHDR and CDR2 is SFDVKD. The CDR3 DNA follows: TGTGCCACCAGTGATTACAGTGATGGCTACACCTTC. Translating it yields CATSDYSDGYTF.

This rearrangement joins TRBV11-2 to TRBJ1-5, with 8 bases matching TRBD1. Germline-derived CDR1 and CDR2 are SGHAT and FQNNGV. Trimming at V came to 3 bases and at J to 7 bases, leaving 2 bases not matched to a gene. The CDR3 has 13 residues. The CDR3 here is CASSFRDRQPQHF. The CDR3 coding sequence is TGTGCCAGCAGCTTTAGGGACAGGCAGCCCCAGCATTTT.

This chain links TRBV4-1 with TRBJ1-4, with D possibly being TRBD1 (5 bases). Germline V gives CDR1 MGHRA, CDR2 YSYEKL. The CDR3 covers 15 residues. Trimming took off 5 bases at V and 0 bases at J, with 10 bases between the two ends. The CDR3 is CASSFTGSTNEKLFF. CDR3 coding DNA: TGCGCCAGCAGCTTCACAGGCTCAACTAATGAAAAACTGTTTTTT.

V and J are TRBV27 and TRBJ2-7; tentative D call: TRBD2 (6 bases). V dropped 10 bases and J dropped 2 bases, with 12 bases sitting between them. The CDR3 is 12 residues long. Germline assignment: CDR1 MNHEY and CDR2 SMNVEV (reference sequence). This chain's CDR3 is CATSGGAYEQYF. In nucleotides, the CDR3 is TGTGCCACCTCCGGGGGAGCCTACGAGCAGTACTTC.

This chain links TRBV6-5 with TRBJ1-1; TRBD1 might be the D (6 bases). Germline V gene lookup returns CDR1 MNHEY and CDR2 SVGAGI. The CDR3 has 12 amino acids. The V and J ends lost 6 bases and 6 bases respectively, with 11 bases between them. The CDR3 here is CASSLQGAEAFF. CDR3 bases: TGTGCCAGCAGCTTACAGGGCGCTGAAGCTTTCTTT.

The chain links TRBV6-5 to TRBJ2-1; the D is unclear. The CDR3 sequence is 16 residues long. Between the trimmed V and J ends, which lost 2 bases and 0 bases, there was a span of 11 bases. The germline V gene encodes CDR1 MNHEY and CDR2 SVGAGI. CDR3 sequence (DNA): TGTGCCAGCAGTTACGAGGTAGCCGACTCCTACAATGAGCAGTTCTTC. It is translated as CASSYEVADSYNEQFF.

J is TRBJ1-1 and V is TRBV18, with D perhaps matching TRBD1 (5 bases). CDR1 is KGHSH, CDR2 LQKENI, per germline. CDR3 size: 12 residues. Trimming took off 4 bases at V and 7 bases at J, with 10 bases between the two ends. CDR3 protein: CASSLVQGEAFF. CDR3 in DNA: TGTGCCAGCTCACTCGTTCAGGGTGAAGCTTTCTTT.

The J gene is TRBJ1-1, the V gene TRBV24-1; maybe TRBD1 (6 bases). The V and J ends lost 9 bases and 4 bases respectively, with 11 bases between them. This CDR3 contains 12 residues. Germline V CDR1 and CDR2: KGHDR, SFDVKD. DNA for the CDR3: TGTGCCACCTTGGGACACAGCACTGAAGCTTTCTTT. Translating it yields CATLGHSTEAFF.